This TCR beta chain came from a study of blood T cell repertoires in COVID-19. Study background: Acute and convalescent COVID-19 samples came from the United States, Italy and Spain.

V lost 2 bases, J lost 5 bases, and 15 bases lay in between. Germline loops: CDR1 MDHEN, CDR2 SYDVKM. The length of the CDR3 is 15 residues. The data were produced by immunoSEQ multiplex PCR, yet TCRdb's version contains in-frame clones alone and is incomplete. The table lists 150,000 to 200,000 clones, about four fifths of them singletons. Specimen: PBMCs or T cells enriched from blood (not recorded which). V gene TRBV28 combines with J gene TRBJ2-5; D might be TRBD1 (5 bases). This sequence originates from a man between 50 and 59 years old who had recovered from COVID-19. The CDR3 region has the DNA TGTGCCAGCAGTTTAATCGGGCAGGGTGCGGAGACCCAGTACTTC. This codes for CASSLIGQGAETQYF. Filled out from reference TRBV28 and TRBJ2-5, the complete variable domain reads DVKVTQSSRYLVKRTGEKVFLECVQDMDHENMFWYRQDPGLGLRLIYFSYDVKMKEKGDIPEGYSVSREKKERFSLILESASTNQTSMYLCASSLIGQGAETQYFGPGTRLLVL.